Each of the 16 T cell receptor beta chains below was sequenced from the same sample in a study of blood T cell repertoires in COVID-19. Only in-frame clones appear in the TCRdb table, and some are missing; sequencing was by immunoSEQ multiplex PCR. The sample yields over 20,000 clones, more than 85% seen once. Sequencing was carried out using peripheral blood. The source is a man between 65 and 85 years old with active COVID-19.

V is TRBV7-9 and J is TRBJ1-2; 8 positions agree with TRBD1. There are 15 residues in the CDR3. Germline V CDR1 and CDR2: SEHNR, FQNEAQ (reference sequence). V lost 5 bases to trimming and J lost 6 bases; unmatched junction nucleotides: 11. In nucleotides, the CDR3 is TGTGCCAGCAGCCTGGGAACAGGGGGGCTAGATGGCTACACCTTC. Its translation is CASSLGTGGLDGYTF.

The chain is built from TRBV30 and TRBJ1-3, with 7 positions matching TRBD1. The V and J ends lost 5 bases and 2 bases, in that order; junction bases with no gene match: 9. The length of the CDR3 is 15 residues. Germline V CDR1 and CDR2: GTSNPN, SVGIG (reference sequence). CDR3 DNA sequence: TGTGCCTGGCAGTCGGGACAGTCTACTGGAAACACCATATATTTT. Translated: CAWQSGQSTGNTIYF.

This chain uses TRBV9 with TRBJ2-1, with TRBD2 matching over 8 bases. Germline V lookup: CDR1 SGDLS, CDR2 YYNGEE. The length of the CDR3 is 16 residues. J lost 3 bases, V lost 3 bases, and 8 bases had no gene match. The CDR3 DNA sequence: TGTGCCAGCAGCGCCTCCGGGACTAGTCGCTACAATGAGCAGTTCTTC. Translated, it gives CASSASGTSRYNEQFF.

The rearrangement links TRBV5-4 to TRBJ2-5; D might be TRBD1 (5 bases). V was trimmed by 4 bases and J by 7 bases, leaving 26 bases between them. From germline, CDR1 is SGHNT and CDR2 YYREEE (reference sequence). This CDR3 has 17 amino acids. This CDR3 reads CASSPREQIGGVGTQYF. CDR3 nucleotides: TGTGCCAGCAGCCCCAGGGAACAGATCGGCGGCGTCGGGACCCAGTACTTC.

V usage is TRBV7-9 and J usage is TRBJ2-1; 9 nucleotides agree with TRBD1. J was trimmed by 0 bases and V by 5 bases; bases with no gene match: 11. The germline V gene encodes CDR1 SEHNR and CDR2 FQNEAQ (reference sequence). The CDR3 consists of 18 residues. As DNA, the CDR3 is TGTGCCAGCAGCCCAGCGGAAGGGACAGGGACCTCCTACAATGAGCAGTTCTTC. Translation: CASSPAEGTGTSYNEQFF.

V is TRBV28 and J is TRBJ1-2; D gene unclear. The CDR3 has 12 residues. Between the trimmed V and J ends, which lost 3 bases and 4 bases, there was a span of 6 bases. Per the germline V gene, CDR1 is MDHEN and CDR2 is SYDVKM. Here the CDR3 reads CASSFSTYGYTF. The CDR3 DNA reads as TGTGCCAGCAGTTTTAGCACCTATGGCTACACCTTC.

V usage is TRBV6-1 and J usage is TRBJ2-7; 9 bases map to TRBD1. The CDR3 contains 14 residues. Unmatched junction bases numbered 2, after V lost 3 bases and J lost 2 bases. The V gene's germline CDR1 is MNHNS and CDR2 SASEGT. The DNA of the CDR3 is TGTGCCAGCAGTGAGGGGACAGGGCCCTACGAGCAGTACTTC. It encodes CASSEGTGPYEQYF.

J is TRBJ2-7 and V is TRBV5-4, with D perhaps TRBD1 (6 bases). Germline V gene sequence: CDR1 SGHNT, CDR2 YYREEE (reference sequence). V lost 3 bases and J lost 5, with 18 bases in between. This CDR3 is built from 15 residues. The chain's CDR3 is CASSSGLREGDEQYF. In nucleotides, the CDR3 is TGTGCCAGCAGCTCAGGACTCCGTGAGGGGGACGAGCAGTACTTC.

This chain uses TRBV7-2 with TRBJ1-1; D is possibly TRBD1 (5 bases). Germline V gene sequence: CDR1 SGHTA, CDR2 FQGNSA. V lost 5 bases and J lost 0, with 13 bases in between. This CDR3 has 15 residues. CDR3: CASSPSGGMNTEAFF. The CDR3 nucleotides read TGTGCCAGCAGCCCCTCCGGGGGAATGAACACTGAAGCTTTCTTT. Complete variable domain (other parts from reference TRBV7-2 and TRBJ1-1): GAGVSQSPSNKVTEKGKDVELRCDPISGHTALYWYRQSLGQGLEFLIYFQGNSAPDKSGLPSDRFSAERTGGSVSTLTIQRTQQEDSAVYLCASSPSGGMNTEAFFGQGTRLTVV.

The chain has TRBV2 and TRBJ2-5; TRBD2 matches at 11 bases. Germline values: CDR1 SNHLY, CDR2 FYNNEI. The CDR3 has 15 residues. J lost 1 base, V lost 6 bases, and 4 bases had no gene match. In nucleotides, the CDR3 is TGTGCCAGCAGGGAGACTAGCGGGGCCCAAGAGACCCAGTACTTC. Translating gives CASRETSGAQETQYF. The whole variable domain, filled in from reference TRBV2 and TRBJ2-5, reads EPEVTQTPSHQVTQMGQEVILRCVPISNHLYFYWYRQILGQKVEFLVSFYNNEISEKSEIFDDQFSVERPDGSNFTLKIRSTKLEDSAMYFCASRETSGAQETQYFGPGTRLLVL.

The chain joins TRBV7-2 to TRBJ1-1; unclear D gene. Looked up from germline, CDR1 is SGHTA and CDR2 is FQGNSA. V lost 3 bases, J lost 4 bases, and 9 bases lay in between. CDR3 length: 13 amino acids. The CDR3 DNA reads as TGTGCCAGCAGCTTCGTGAGTACCACTGAAGCTTTCTTT. It encodes CASSFVSTTEAFF. Combining the CDR3 with reference TRBV7-2 and TRBJ1-1 gives the whole variable domain GAGVSQSPSNKVTEKGKDVELRCDPISGHTALYWYRQSLGQGLEFLIYFQGNSAPDKSGLPSDRFSAERTGGSVSTLTIQRTQQEDSAVYLCASSFVSTTEAFFGQGTRLTVV.

A single count supports this clone. V usage is TRBV10-2 and J usage is TRBJ1-5; no firm D call. This CDR3 comprises 11 residues. Trimming cost V 3 bases and J 6 bases, with 3 bases left between them. CDR1 is WSHSY, CDR2 SAAADI, per germline. CDR3 protein: CASSDGQPQHF. The CDR3 coding sequence is TGCGCCAGCAGTGACGGTCAGCCCCAGCATTTT.

J is TRBJ1-3 and V is TRBV12-2; the D call TRBD1 from the table was never checked on the DNA. TRBV12-2 constitutes a pseudogene. The CDR3 has 16 amino acids. CDR3 sequence (DNA): TGTGCAAGTCGCTTAGACAGGGAATGCTCTGGAAACACCATATATTTT. Protein: CASRLDRECSGNTIYF.

V and J are TRBV5-8 and TRBJ2-5, with TRBD2 matching over 7 bases. V shed 1 base and J 4 bases; nucleotides not matched to a gene: 7. This CDR3 contains 15 residues. Germline assignment: CDR1 SGHTS and CDR2 YDEGEE. The CDR3 DNA is TGTGCCAGCAGCTTGATTTCGGGGGGAGGAGAGACCCAGTACTTC. Its protein is CASSLISGGGETQYF. Drawing the rest from reference TRBV5-8 and TRBJ2-5, the complete variable domain is EAGVTQSPTHLIKTRGQQATLRCSPISGHTSVYWYQQALGLGLQFLLWYDEGEERNRGNFPPRFSGRQFPNYSSELNVNALELEDSALYLCASSLISGGGETQYFGPGTRLLVL.

This clone appeared a single time. This chain joins TRBV12-3 or TRBV12-4 and TRBJ2-7, with D hard to call. This CDR3 contains 12 residues. The V gene lost 3 bases and the J gene lost 3 bases, with 6 bases spanning the gap. Written as DNA, the CDR3 is TGTGCCAGCAGTTTTGTCAGCTACGAGCAGTACTTC. The encoded protein is CASSFVSYEQYF.

V usage is TRBV28 and J usage is TRBJ2-5, with D tentatively TRBD2 (7 bases). V was shortened by 5 bases and J by 5 bases, with 15 bases between the two germline ends. The V gene's germline CDR1 is MDHEN and CDR2 SYDVKM. The CDR3 spans 14 residues. The CDR3 sequence: CASSPGGGWETQYF. As DNA, the CDR3 is TGTGCCAGCAGTCCTGGGGGGGGCTGGGAGACCCAGTACTTC.